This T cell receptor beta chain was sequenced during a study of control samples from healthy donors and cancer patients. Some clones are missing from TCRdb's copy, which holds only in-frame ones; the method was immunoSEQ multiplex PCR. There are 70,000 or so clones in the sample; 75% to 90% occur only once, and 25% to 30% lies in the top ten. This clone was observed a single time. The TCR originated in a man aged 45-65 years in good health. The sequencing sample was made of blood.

CDR3 coding DNA: TGTGCCAGCAGCTTGTACAGGGGGCTTTACGAGCAGTACTTC. This gives the protein CASSLYRGLYEQYF. The V gene is TRBV5-4, the J gene TRBJ2-7; TRBD1 matches 9 bases. The CDR3 spans 14 residues. The V and J ends lost 1 base and 4 bases, in that order; junction bases with no gene match: 3. Germline CDR1 and CDR2: SGHNT and YYREEE (reference sequence).